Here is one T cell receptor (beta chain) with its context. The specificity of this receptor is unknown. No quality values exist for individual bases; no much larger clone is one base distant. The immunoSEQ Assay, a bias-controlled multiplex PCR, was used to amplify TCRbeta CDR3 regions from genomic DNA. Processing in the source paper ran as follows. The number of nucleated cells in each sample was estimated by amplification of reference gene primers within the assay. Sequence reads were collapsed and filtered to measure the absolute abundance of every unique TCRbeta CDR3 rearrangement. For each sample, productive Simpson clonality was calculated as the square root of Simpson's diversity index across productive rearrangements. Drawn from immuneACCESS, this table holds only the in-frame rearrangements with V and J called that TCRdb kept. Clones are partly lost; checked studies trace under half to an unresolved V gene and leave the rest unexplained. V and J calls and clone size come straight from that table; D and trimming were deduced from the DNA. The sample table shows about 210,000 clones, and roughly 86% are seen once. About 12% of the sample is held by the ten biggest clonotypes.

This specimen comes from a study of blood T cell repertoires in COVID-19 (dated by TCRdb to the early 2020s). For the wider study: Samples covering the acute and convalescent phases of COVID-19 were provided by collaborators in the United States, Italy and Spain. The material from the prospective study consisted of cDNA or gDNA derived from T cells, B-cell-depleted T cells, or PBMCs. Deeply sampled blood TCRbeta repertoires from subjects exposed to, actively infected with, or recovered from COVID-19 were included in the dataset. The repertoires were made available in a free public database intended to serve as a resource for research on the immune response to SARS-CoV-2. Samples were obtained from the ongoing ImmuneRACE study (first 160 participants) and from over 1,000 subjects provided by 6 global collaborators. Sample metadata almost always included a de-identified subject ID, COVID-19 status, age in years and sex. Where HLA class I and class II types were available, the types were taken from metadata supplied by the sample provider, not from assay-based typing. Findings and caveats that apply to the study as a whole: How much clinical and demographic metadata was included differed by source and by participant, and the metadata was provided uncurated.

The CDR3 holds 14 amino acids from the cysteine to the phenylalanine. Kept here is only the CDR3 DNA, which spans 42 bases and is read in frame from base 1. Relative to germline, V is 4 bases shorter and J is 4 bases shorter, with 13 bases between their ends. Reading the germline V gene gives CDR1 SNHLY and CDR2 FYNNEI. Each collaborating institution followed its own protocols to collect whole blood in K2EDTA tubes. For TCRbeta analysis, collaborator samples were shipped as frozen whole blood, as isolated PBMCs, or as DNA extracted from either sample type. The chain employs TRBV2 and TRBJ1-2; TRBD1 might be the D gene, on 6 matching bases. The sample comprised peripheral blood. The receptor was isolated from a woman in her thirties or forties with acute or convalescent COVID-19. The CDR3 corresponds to CASSVDRISYGYTF. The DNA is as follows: TGTGCCAGCAGTGTGGACAGAATTTCCTATGGCTACACCTTC.